Detailed here is one T cell receptor beta chain. Original processing methods: It was from reference gene primer amplification that nucleated cell counts were estimated. This table comes from immunoSEQ multiplex PCR, and its TCRdb copy is limited to in-frame clones, with some not included. D and trimming were read from the DNA, whereas the V and J calls and clone size are those reported in that table. The sample consists of approximately 260,000 clones, approximately 88% of them appearing once. There are 14 residues in the CDR3. CDR1 is GTSNPN and CDR2 is SVGIG in the germline V gene (reference sequence). V was pared by 2 bases and J by 13 bases, with 8 bases of the junction left unmatched. This sample stems from a study of blood T cell repertoires in COVID-19. Study overall: Sample material is recorded as cDNA or gDNA derived from T cells, B-cell-depleted T cells, or PBMCs.

Living in under 30 US areas, the participants were between 18 and 89 years of age. Participants' own reports of clinical history determined their cohort assignment. The rearrangement joins TRBV30 to TRBJ2-1; TRBD2 aligns across 13 bases. Specimen: PBMCs or T cells enriched from blood (not recorded which). The sequence came from a woman in her thirties or forties with acute COVID-19. CDR3 nucleotide sequence: TGTGCCTGGAGTCGGGGACTAGCGGGACAACCCCAGTTCTTC. As protein: CAWSRGLAGQPQFF.